The clone carrying this TCR beta chain was recorded only once. Its antigen is unidentified. These data come from a study of shared clonotypes between healthy human individuals. Overall study: Donors, aged 18 to 49, were a couple of women and a few men. General study results and limits: Across four donors, naive CD4 shared about 5%, naive CD8 over 3%, memory CD4 roughly 2.4%, memory CD8 about 0.38%. Clonotypes which were not shared had lower generation probabilities than clonotypes that all four donors shared. Rarefaction analysis demonstrated incomplete sorted-subset sequencing notwithstanding large depth.

Measured with immunoSEQ multiplex PCR; TCRdb has only the in-frame clones, and not every one. The sample has roughly 1,800,000 clones; roughly 95% are singletons. CD8 cells regarded as naive lacked CD45RO, were positively chosen for CCR7, and omitted terminally differentiated effector memory CD45RA+ cells. The CDR3 spans 17 residues. Per germline, CDR1 LNHDA and CDR2 SQIVND (reference sequence). V dropped 4 bases and J dropped 0 bases, with 16 bases sitting between them. The TCR originated in a young man in good health. This rearrangement joins TRBV19 to TRBJ2-1; TRBD2 is a possible D gene (6 bases). Sequences were obtained from naive CD8+ T cells sorted from blood. CDR3 loop: CASSTRGDLSSYNEQFF. The CDR3 bases are TGTGCCAGTAGTACCCGAGGGGACTTGAGCTCCTACAATGAGCAGTTCTTC.